This passage covers 4 T cell receptor beta chains from one sample sequenced in a study of graft-versus-host responses after intestinal transplantation. Method: immunoSEQ multiplex PCR; TCRdb's copy keeps in-frame clones and lacks some. In the table there are some 40,000 clones, nearly 90% of which are singletons. Sequenced material: PBMCs, taken less than 280 days after transplant. These TCRs come from a human patient who received an intestinal transplant, so some T cells may come from the graft donor.

This clone was observed a few times. The chain carries TRBV5-6 and TRBJ1-6, with D perhaps TRBD1 (5 bases). The CDR3 contains 14 residues. Germline assignment: CDR1 SGHDT and CDR2 YYEEEE. Trimming cost V 1 base and J 10 bases, with 12 bases left between them. Written as DNA, the CDR3 is TGTGCCAGCAGCTTGCGGGGCAATTTCTCACCCCTCCACTTT. Protein sequence: CASSLRGNFSPLHF.

The gene calls are TRBV30 and TRBJ2-3, with D maybe TRBD1 (6 bases). CDR1 GTSNPN and CDR2 SVGIG come from the germline V gene (reference sequence). Trimming took 0 bases from V and 4 from J, leaving 8 bases between them. The CDR3 extends over 13 amino acids. The DNA for the CDR3 is TGTGCCTGGAGTGTAAAGGGGGCAGATACGCAGTATTTT. Translation: CAWSVKGADTQYF.

The rearrangement links TRBV30 to TRBJ1-2; D may be TRBD1 (6 bases). Deletions cut 7 bases from V and 3 bases from J, with 15 bases between. CDR3 length: 13 residues. Per germline, CDR1 GTSNPN and CDR2 SVGIG (reference sequence). The CDR3 region has the DNA TGTGCCTCCCAGGGGAGGGTAGACTATGGCTACACCTTC. Translation: CASQGRVDYGYTF.

The genes are TRBV13 and TRBJ2-3; TRBD2 matches 13 bases. The CDR3 has 16 residues. The V gene end was trimmed by 5 bases and the J gene end by 4 bases; junction bases not matched to a gene: 6. Germline V CDR1 and CDR2: PRHDT, FYEKMQ (reference sequence). CDR3 sequence reads: CASSGGLAGEADTQYF. The CDR3 bases are TGTGCCAGCAGCGGAGGACTAGCGGGGGAAGCAGATACGCAGTATTTT.